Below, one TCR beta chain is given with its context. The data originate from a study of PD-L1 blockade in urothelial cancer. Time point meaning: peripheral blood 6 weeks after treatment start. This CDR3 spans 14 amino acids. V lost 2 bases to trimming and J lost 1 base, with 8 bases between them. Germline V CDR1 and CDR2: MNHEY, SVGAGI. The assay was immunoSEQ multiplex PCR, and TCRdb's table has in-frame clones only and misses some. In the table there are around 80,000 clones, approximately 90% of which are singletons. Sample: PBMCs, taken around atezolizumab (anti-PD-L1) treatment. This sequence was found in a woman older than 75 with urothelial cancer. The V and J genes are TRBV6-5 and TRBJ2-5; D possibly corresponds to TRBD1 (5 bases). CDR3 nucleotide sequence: TGTGCCAGCAGTTACCGACAGCCCCAAGAGACCCAGTACTTC. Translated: CASSYRQPQETQYF.